The rows below give T cell receptor beta chains drawn from one sample of a study of identical twins. TCRdb processed the 5' RACE reads anew with MiXCR; each CDR3 protein has one entry. The sample includes 500,000 to 700,000 distinct CDR3 sequences, about 7% of them seen just once. The same data also went into a second study, on yellow fever vaccine responses in identical twins.

Sequencing was performed on PBMCs. All receptors come from a woman in her late teens or twenties in good health. Each CDR3 is given with its conserved first and last residue. The order of the fields is J gene, V gene, D gene, clone size, CDR3 protein, CDR3 DNA. The D gene is left open where the match is weak. Only some rows state a clone size, as once, few, many or a class for expanded clones.

J gene: TRBJ1-3
V gene: TRBV7-3
D gene: -
clone size: -
CDR3 protein: CASSPDGSGNTIYF
CDR3 DNA: TGTGCCAGCAGCCCGGACGGCTCTGGAAACACCATATATTTT

J gene: TRBJ2-7
V gene: TRBV28
D gene: TRBD1
clone size: few
CDR3 protein: CASSPGQTSYEQYF
CDR3 DNA: TGTGCCAGCAGCCCGGGACAGACTTCCTACGAGCAGTACTTC

J gene: TRBJ2-5
V gene: TRBV6-1
D gene: TRBD2
clone size: -
CDR3 protein: CASSPRGGRETQYF
CDR3 DNA: TGTGCCAGCAGCCCGCGGGGGGGCCGAGAGACCCAGTACTTC

J gene: TRBJ1-2
V gene: TRBV12-3/TRBV12-4
D gene: -
clone size: many
CDR3 protein: CASSGGRVSSGYTF
CDR3 DNA: TGTGCCAGCAGTGGGGGCAGGGTGTCTTCTGGCTACACCTTC

J gene: TRBJ2-7
V gene: TRBV16
D gene: -
clone size: many
CDR3 protein: CASSHHIAVHEQYF
CDR3 DNA: TGTGCCAGCAGCCATCATATCGCAGTCCACGAGCAGTACTTC

J gene: TRBJ1-4
V gene: TRBV29-1
D gene: -
clone size: -
CDR3 protein: CSVLGGGEKLFF
CDR3 DNA: TGCAGCGTTCTGGGAGGGGGTGAAAAACTGTTTTTT

J gene: TRBJ2-2
V gene: TRBV18
D gene: -
clone size: -
CDR3 protein: CASSRAVPSNTGELFF
CDR3 DNA: TGTGCCAGCTCCCGGGCCGTTCCATCAAACACCGGGGAGCTGTTTTTT

J gene: TRBJ1-6
V gene: TRBV2
D gene: TRBD1
clone size: few
CDR3 protein: CASSDGQGGPPLHF
CDR3 DNA: TGTGCCAGCAGTGATGGTCAGGGGGGGCCTCCCCTCCACTTT

J gene: TRBJ2-3
V gene: TRBV27
D gene: -
clone size: -
CDR3 protein: CASSLSFFAGPSTDTQYF
CDR3 DNA: TGTGCCAGCAGTTTATCTTTTTTCGCGGGCCCGAGCACAGATACGCAGTATTTT

J gene: TRBJ1-3
V gene: TRBV24-1
D gene: -
clone size: -
CDR3 protein: CATSDRGSGNTIYF
CDR3 DNA: TGTGCCACCAGTGATCGGGGGTCTGGAAACACCATATATTTT